This entry lists 16 T cell receptor beta chains sequenced from one sample in a study of T cell repertoires in cytomegalovirus infection. From the reads, TCRdb called clonotypes with MiXCR, one entry per CDR3 protein. The repertoire consists of hundreds of thousands of distinct CDR3 sequences, with around 10% occurring once and the leading ten covering roughly 10%. Sequencing was performed on PBMCs. Receptors were obtained from a human donor in good health (CMV status not recorded). Some clones in this sample may be carry-over from other donors' samples.

This clonotype was recorded at least ten times. This chain links TRBV19 with TRBJ2-1, with 12 bases fitting TRBD2. Looked up from germline, CDR1 is LNHDA and CDR2 is SQIVND (reference sequence). V was clipped by 4 bases and J by 7 bases; unmatched bases: 2. This CDR3 contains 14 residues. This CDR3 reads CASSRLAGENEQFF. DNA for the CDR3: TGTGCCAGTAGTAGACTAGCGGGGGAAAATGAGCAGTTCTTC.

The chain couples TRBV14 to TRBJ2-3; D is unclear. The CDR3 extends over 13 amino acids. Trimming pared 7 bases from V and 4 bases from J, leaving 12 bases between. CDR1 SGHDN and CDR2 FVKESK come from the germline V gene. In DNA form, the CDR3 reads TGTGCCAGCAAGGCCGAATTCCCAGATACGCAGTATTTT. This codes for CASKAEFPDTQYF. The full variable domain, in which reference TRBV14 and TRBJ2-3 provide the parts outside the CDR3, is EAGVTQFPSHSVIEKGQTVTLRCDPISGHDNLYWYRRVMGKEIKFLLHFVKESKQDESGMPNNRFLAERTGGTYSTLKVQPAELEDSGVYFCASKAEFPDTQYFGPGTRLTVL.

This clonotype was found a few times. The chain uses TRBV20-1 and TRBJ1-5; D is perhaps TRBD1 (5 bases). CDR3 length: 13 residues. Germline V gene lookup returns CDR1 DFQATT and CDR2 SNEGSKA (reference sequence). V shed 5 bases and J shed 2 bases, with 10 bases lying between them. The DNA for the CDR3 is TGCAGTGCTGTTGGGGGTGGCAATCAGCCCCAGCATTTT. It translates to CSAVGGGNQPQHF.

Ten or more counts support this clonotype. The chain has TRBV12-3 or TRBV12-4 and TRBJ1-3; a weak D match, TRBD1 (6 bases). The CDR3 runs 15 residues. V gave up 4 bases and J gave up 3 bases, with 13 bases separating them. CDR3 sequence (DNA): TGTGCCAGCAGTTCCCTGGACAGAGGTGGAAACACCATATATTTT. Translation: CASSSLDRGGNTIYF.

The table lists this clonotype with many counts. The chain combines TRBV6-1 with TRBJ2-7; 8 bases fit TRBD1. J was trimmed by 4 bases and V by 2 bases; bases with no gene match: 4. Germline values: CDR1 MNHNS, CDR2 SASEGT. The CDR3 is 14 amino acids. CDR3 in amino acids: CASSERQGRYEQYF. For the CDR3, the DNA is TGTGCCAGCAGTGAACGACAGGGGAGGTACGAGCAGTACTTC.

This clonotype has at least ten counts. V and J are TRBV5-6 and TRBJ2-2, with a weak D call TRBD2 (5 bases). This CDR3 comprises 14 residues. The germline V and J ends were trimmed by 2 bases and 5 bases, with 10 bases remaining between them. In germline, CDR1 is SGHDT, CDR2 YYEEEE. The CDR3 region has the DNA TGTGCCAGCAGCTTCCGCAGGACTACCGGGGAGCTGTTTTTT. It is translated as CASSFRRTTGELFF.

This clonotype was counted at least ten times. The chain is built from TRBV11-3 and TRBJ2-3, with 12 bases lining up with TRBD2. CDR1 and CDR2 (germline): SGHNT, YENEEA. CDR3 length equals 16 residues. V shed 5 bases and J 6 bases; nucleotides not matched to a gene: 9. CDR3 sequence (DNA): TGTGCCAGCAGCGGAACTAGCGGGGGGACCGGGGATACGCAGTATTTT. Residues: CASSGTSGGTGDTQYF.

This chain connects TRBV5-1 to TRBJ2-5, with 13 bases lining up with TRBD2. V dropped 0 bases and J dropped 4; count of bases not matched to a gene: 6. This CDR3 is built from 17 residues. Per the germline V gene, CDR1 is SGHRS and CDR2 is YFSETQ. The CDR3 sequence: CASSLDGTSGATETQYF. CDR3 nucleotide sequence: TGCGCCAGCAGCTTGGATGGGACTAGCGGGGCCACAGAGACCCAGTACTTC.

Notes on this clonotype: This sequence may be a read error, since a much larger clone differs from it by one base. The chain employs TRBV4-2 and TRBJ1-1; D remains unclear. The CDR3 is 14 amino acids. V lost 1 base to trimming and J lost 1 base, with 7 bases between them. Germline-derived CDR1 and CDR2 are LGHNA and YNFKEQ. This CDR3 is CASSQVAANTEAFF. In nucleotides, the CDR3 is TGTGCCAGCAGCCAAGTTGCGGCGAACACTGAAGCTTTCTTT.

This chain uses TRBV28 with TRBJ2-4; D call uncertain. V lost 4 bases to trimming and J lost 1 base, with 11 bases between them. The CDR3 runs to 15 residues. Germline V gene sequence: CDR1 MDHEN, CDR2 SYDVKM. CDR3 residues: CASSSYVDAKNIQYF. The CDR3 DNA is TGTGCCAGCAGTTCCTACGTCGATGCCAAAAACATTCAGTACTTC. The full variable domain, rest sourced from reference TRBV28 and TRBJ2-4, is DVKVTQSSRYLVKRTGEKVFLECVQDMDHENMFWYRQDPGLGLRLIYFSYDVKMKEKGDIPEGYSVSREKKERFSLILESASTNQTSMYLCASSSYVDAKNIQYFGAGTRLSVL.

The gene calls are TRBV9 and TRBJ2-3, with 7 bases that match TRBD1. The germline V gene has CDR1 SGDLS and CDR2 YYNGEE. The CDR3 sequence is 15 residues long. V lost 6 bases to trimming and J lost 3 bases; unmatched junction nucleotides: 10. For the CDR3, the DNA is TGTGCCAGCAATAGGGGGCTGAGGACAACAGATACGCAGTATTTT. Translating gives CASNRGLRTTDTQYF.

Remarks on this clonotype: Being one base from a much bigger clone, this may be a read error. The chain carries TRBV19 and TRBJ1-2, with unresolved D. CDR3 length: 14 residues. In germline, CDR1 is LNHDA, CDR2 SQIVND (reference sequence). V lost 0 bases, J lost 7 bases, and 12 bases lay in between. The CDR3 loop reads CASSIDGQTFGYTF. CDR3 bases: TGTGCCAGTAGTATAGATGGCCAAACTTTTGGCTACACCTTC.

This clonotype was seen a few times. CDR3 amino acids: CASPRDSRIHEQYF. DNA for the CDR3: TGCGCCAGCCCCCGGGACAGTCGAATCCACGAGCAGTACTTC. V gene TRBV10-1 combines with J gene TRBJ2-7; 7 bases match TRBD1. Germline V gene data show CDR1 as WNHNN and CDR2 as SYGVQD (reference sequence). The CDR3 has 14 amino acids. J was trimmed by 5 bases and V by 8 bases; bases with no gene match: 12.

In this sample, this clonotype turned up many times. V gene TRBV7-2 combines with J gene TRBJ1-2; D gene ambiguous. This CDR3 has 15 residues. The germline V gene encodes CDR1 SGHTA and CDR2 FQGNSA. V was shortened by 5 bases and J by 2 bases, with 15 bases between the two germline ends. Here the CDR3 reads CASSPARRANYGYTF. In DNA, the CDR3 is TGTGCCAGCAGCCCAGCCCGGAGGGCGAACTATGGCTACACCTTC.

The gene calls are TRBV29-1 and TRBJ1-3; 10 bases align to TRBD1. Germline CDR1 SQVTM, CDR2 ANQGSEA. V lost 6 bases to trimming and J lost 2 bases; unmatched junction nucleotides: 4. The CDR3 length is 14 residues. The CDR3 coding sequence is TGCAGCGTATTGACAGGGGGCACTGGAAACACCATATATTTT. Translating gives CSVLTGGTGNTIYF.

This clonotype came up many times. The chain recombines TRBV28 with TRBJ2-2; 12 nucleotides line up with TRBD1. The CDR3 contains 16 residues. The V segment lost 7 bases and the J segment 2 bases; nucleotides outside the gene matches: 5. Germline V gene data show CDR1 as MDHEN and CDR2 as SYDVKM. The CDR3 nucleotides are TGTGCCAGCATTCCGGGACAGGGGGCTAACACCGGGGAGCTGTTTTTT. It translates to CASIPGQGANTGELFF.